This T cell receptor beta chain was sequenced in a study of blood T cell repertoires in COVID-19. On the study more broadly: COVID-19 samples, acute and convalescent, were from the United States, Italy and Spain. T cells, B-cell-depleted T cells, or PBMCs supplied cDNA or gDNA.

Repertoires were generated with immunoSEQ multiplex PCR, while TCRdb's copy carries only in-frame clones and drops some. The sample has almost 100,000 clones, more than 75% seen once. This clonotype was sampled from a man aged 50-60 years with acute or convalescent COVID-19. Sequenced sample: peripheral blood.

The CDR3, as DNA: TGTGCCAGCAGTCGGCTAGCGGGAGGCTACAATGAGCAGTTCTTC. As protein: CASSRLAGGYNEQFF. The chain has TRBV3-1 (or the pseudogene TRBV3-2) and TRBJ2-1, with 11 positions matching TRBD2. V shed 6 bases, J shed 3 bases, and the junction held 4 bases outside the gene matches. This CDR3 comprises 15 residues. The germline V gene encodes CDR1 LGHDT and CDR2 YNNKEL (reference sequence).